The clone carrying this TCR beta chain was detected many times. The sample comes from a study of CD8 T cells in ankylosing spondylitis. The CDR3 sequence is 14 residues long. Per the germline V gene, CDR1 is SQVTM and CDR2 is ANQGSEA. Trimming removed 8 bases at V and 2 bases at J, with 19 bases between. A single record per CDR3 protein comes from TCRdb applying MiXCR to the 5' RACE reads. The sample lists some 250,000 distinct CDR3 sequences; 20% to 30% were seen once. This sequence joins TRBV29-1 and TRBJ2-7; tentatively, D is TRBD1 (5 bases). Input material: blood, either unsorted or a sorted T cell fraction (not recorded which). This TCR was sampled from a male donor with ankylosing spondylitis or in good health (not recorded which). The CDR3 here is CSTQSGSGPYEQYF. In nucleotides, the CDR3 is TGCAGCACCCAGTCAGGGTCGGGTCCCTACGAGCAGTACTTC.